Below are 27 T cell receptor beta chains sequenced from a single sample in a study of cytomegalovirus exposure and HLA in healthy donors (dated by TCRdb to the late 2010s). The library came from the immunoSEQ multiplex PCR assay. For the multiplex PCR, a mixture combining 60 forward primers for TCR Vbeta segments and 13 reverse primers for TCR Jbeta segments was used. This immuneACCESS table, as held by TCRdb, lists in-frame sequences with V and J called but not all clones. Of the missing ones, under half trace to an unresolved V gene in checked studies; the others have no known cause. The table for this sample lists some 180,000 clones; 60% to 85% of them were counted only once. The top ten constitute around 1.5% of the sample. Sequenced material: PBMCs. The receptors were sampled from a man aged 18-30 years in good health and CMV-seronegative.

This clone showed up just once. The rearrangement links TRBV30 to TRBJ2-5, with D possibly matching TRBD2 (6 bases). In germline, CDR1 is GTSNPN, CDR2 SVGIG (reference sequence). V gave up 1 base and J gave up 11 bases, with 17 bases separating them. The CDR3 consists of 13 residues. The CDR3 nucleotides read TGTGCCTGGAGTGCAGACAGCGGCGGAGGGCAGTACTTC. Translated: CAWSADSGGGQYF.

This chain links TRBV5-1 with TRBJ2-7; no firm D call. Deletions cut 3 bases from V and 0 bases from J, with 10 bases between. The CDR3 loop spans 14 amino acids. The germline V gene encodes CDR1 SGHRS and CDR2 YFSETQ. CDR3 in amino acids: CASSSEDDSYEQYF. In DNA form, the CDR3 reads TGCGCCAGCAGCTCTGAGGATGACTCCTACGAGCAGTACTTC.

The rearrangement uses TRBV6-5 and TRBJ2-7; 9 nucleotides line up with TRBD2. After removal of 0 bases from V and 3 bases from J, the junction contained 3 bases not matched to a gene. Germline V CDR1 and CDR2: MNHEY, SVGAGI. The CDR3 spans 15 residues. CDR3 amino acids: CASSYSASGIYEQYF. CDR3 nucleotides: TGTGCCAGCAGTTACTCGGCTAGCGGGATCTACGAGCAGTACTTC.

This chain uses TRBV2 with TRBJ2-7, with TRBD2 identical over 11 bases. There are 14 residues in the CDR3. The V gene's germline CDR1 is SNHLY and CDR2 FYNNEI. V lost 6 bases to trimming and J lost 2 bases; unmatched junction nucleotides: 3. The CDR3 bases are TGTGCCAGCAGGGGACTAGCGGCCACCTACGAGCAGTACTTC. The encoded protein is CASRGLAATYEQYF.

The sample holds a few counts of this clone. This chain joins TRBV19 and TRBJ1-2; 7 bases are a match to TRBD1. The CDR3 covers 16 residues. Germline CDR1 reads LNHDA; CDR2 reads SQIVND (reference sequence). Unmatched junction bases numbered 17, after V lost 5 bases and J lost 8 bases. CDR3 DNA sequence: TGTGCCAGTAGTGTTCGGGGCGGGACAGCGTCTAAGGGCTACACCTTC. This encodes CASSVRGGTASKGYTF.

This clone was seen more than once but under ten times. The V gene is TRBV27, the J gene TRBJ2-7; TRBD2 aligns across 7 bases. V lost 6 bases to trimming and J lost 2 bases; unmatched junction nucleotides: 7. CDR1 is MNHEY, CDR2 SMNVEV, per germline (reference sequence). The CDR3 is 14 amino acids. Here the CDR3 DNA reads TGTGCCAGCAGGGGCGGGGAGGGCCCCTACGAGCAGTACTTC. Protein product: CASRGGEGPYEQYF.

The V gene is TRBV6-6, the J gene TRBJ2-7; tentatively, D is TRBD1 (6 bases). Trimming shortened V by 11 bases and J by 3 bases, and 11 bases separated the two germline ends. The CDR3 runs 11 residues. The germline V gene has CDR1 MNHNY and CDR2 SVGAGI (reference sequence). CDR3 amino acids: CAARQVYEQYF. CDR3 bases: TGTGCCGCCCGACAGGTCTACGAGCAGTACTTC.

The J gene is TRBJ1-5, the V gene TRBV27, with 10 bases that match TRBD1. V shed 6 bases and J 9 bases; nucleotides not matched to a gene: 8. The CDR3 spans 14 residues. The V gene's germline CDR1 is MNHEY and CDR2 SMNVEV (reference sequence). The CDR3 nucleotides read TGTGCCAGCAGCCCCGGGACAGGGGTTCCGCCCCAGCATTTT. This translates into CASSPGTGVPPQHF.

The chain combines TRBV6-5 with TRBJ2-7, with 10 bases matching TRBD1. The V gene end was trimmed by 5 bases and the J gene end by 7 bases; junction bases not matched to a gene: 11. This CDR3 is built from 15 residues. CDR1 and CDR2 (germline): MNHEY, SVGAGI. The CDR3 nucleotides are TGTGCCAGCAGTAGGGACCGGGACAGGGGAGTAGAGCAGTACTTC. It specifies CASSRDRDRGVEQYF.

The chain has TRBV6-6 and TRBJ1-6; 9 positions match TRBD1. Germline-derived CDR1 and CDR2 are MNHNY and SVGAGI (reference sequence). J gave up 10 bases and V 5 bases, and 6 bases lay outside the gene matches. The CDR3 contains 14 residues. The CDR3 region is CASSQQGAGSPLHF. The CDR3 DNA reads as TGTGCCAGCAGTCAACAGGGGGCCGGATCACCCCTCCACTTT.

This sequence joins TRBV7-2 and TRBJ2-5, with 7 nucleotides matching TRBD2. The V and J ends lost 5 bases and 7 bases, in that order; junction bases with no gene match: 10. The CDR3 length is 14 residues. Germline V gene data show CDR1 as SGHTA and CDR2 as FQGNSA. This CDR3 is CASSAIGGRRTQYF. The CDR3 DNA reads as TGTGCCAGCAGCGCTATCGGGGGGAGAAGGACCCAGTACTTC.

The rearrangement joins TRBV6-5 to TRBJ2-1, with 9 bases identical to TRBD2. Germline values: CDR1 MNHEY, CDR2 SVGAGI. V gave up 4 bases and J gave up 2 bases; unmatched junction bases: 3. The CDR3 extends over 15 amino acids. CDR3 in amino acids: CASSSERGAYNEQFF. Here the CDR3 DNA reads TGTGCCAGCAGTTCAGAGCGGGGGGCCTACAATGAGCAGTTCTTC.

The CDR3 DNA reads as TGCGCCAGCAGCCAACGATTGGCACTAACCCTCGGTGGCTACACCTTC. As protein: CASSQRLALTLGGYTF. The chain couples TRBV4-1 to TRBJ1-2; D gene uncertain. This CDR3 has 16 amino acids. The germline gives CDR1 MGHRA, CDR2 YSYEKL. Trimming shortened V by 2 bases and J by 7 bases, and 20 bases separated the two germline ends.

V usage is TRBV7-9 and J usage is TRBJ2-1; TRBD2 aligns across 8 bases. The CDR3 runs 15 residues. In germline, CDR1 is SEHNR, CDR2 FQNEAQ (reference sequence). V was clipped by 7 bases and J by 4 bases; unmatched bases: 9. Written as DNA, the CDR3 is TGTGCCAGCAAAATGTCAGCGGGGGATTACAATGAGCAGTTCTTC. It translates to CASKMSAGDYNEQFF. Combining the CDR3 with reference TRBV7-9 and TRBJ2-1 gives the whole variable domain DTGVSQNPRHKITKRGQNVTFRCDPISEHNRLYWYRQTLGQGPEFLTYFQNEAQLEKSRLLSDRFSAERPKGSFSTLEIQRTEQGDSAMYLCASKMSAGDYNEQFFGPGTRLTVL.

CDR3 sequence (DNA): TGTGCCAGCAGTCACCACGACAGGGATGGCTACACCTTC. This codes for CASSHHDRDGYTF. The rearrangement links TRBV27 to TRBJ1-2; 7 bases fit TRBD1. From germline, CDR1 is MNHEY and CDR2 SMNVEV (reference sequence). Trimming took 5 bases from V and 6 from J; bases not matched to a gene: 6. The CDR3 extends over 13 amino acids.

This chain links TRBV18 with TRBJ2-1; D is unclear. V gave up 3 bases and J gave up 6 bases, with 12 bases separating them. Germline V CDR1 and CDR2: KGHSH, LQKENI. The CDR3 consists of 14 residues. The CDR3 protein is CASSPTGVSNEQFF. The CDR3 region has the DNA TGTGCCAGCTCACCCACGGGTGTAAGCAATGAGCAGTTCTTC.

This chain uses TRBV6-5 with TRBJ2-3; 10 bases agree with TRBD2. The germline CDR1 and CDR2 sequences are MNHEY and SVGAGI. The CDR3 covers 16 residues. The V and J ends lost 2 bases and 5 bases, in that order; junction bases with no gene match: 7. This CDR3 is CASSYGLAGARDTQYF. The DNA of the CDR3 is TGTGCCAGCAGTTACGGGCTAGCGGGAGCCCGAGATACGCAGTATTTT.

The chain combines TRBV30 with TRBJ1-5; D possibly corresponds to TRBD1 (5 bases). V was trimmed by 2 bases and J by 4 bases, leaving 9 bases between them. Per germline, CDR1 GTSNPN and CDR2 SVGIG (reference sequence). This CDR3 region has 13 residues. CDR3 sequence (DNA): TGTGCCTGGAGTCACGGGGGAAATCAGCCCCAGCATTTT. The encoded protein is CAWSHGGNQPQHF. Filled out from reference TRBV30 and TRBJ1-5, the complete variable domain reads SQTIHQWPATLVQPVGSPLSLECTVEGTSNPNLYWYRQAAGRGLQLLFYSVGIGQISSEVPQNLSASRPQDRQFILSSKKLLLSDSGFYLCAWSHGGNQPQHFGDGTRLSIL.

The gene calls are TRBV6-1 and TRBJ1-1; TRBD1 might be the D (6 bases). The CDR3 is 14 amino acids. The germline CDR1 and CDR2 sequences are MNHNS and SASEGT. V lost 3 bases and J 9 bases, leaving 17 bases between the germline ends. The CDR3: CASSDPRTAGKAFF. In nucleotides, the CDR3 is TGTGCCAGCAGTGATCCCCGGACAGCTGGGAAAGCTTTCTTT.

The table lists this clone with a count of one. The chain carries TRBV9 and TRBJ1-6, with 7 bases matching TRBD1. The V and J ends lost 1 base and 10 bases, in that order; junction bases with no gene match: 11. The CDR3 has 16 residues. CDR1 and CDR2 (germline): SGDLS, YYNGEE. CDR3 residues: CASSVSRRQGGSPLHF. The CDR3 DNA reads TGTGCCAGCAGCGTATCGCGTAGACAGGGCGGCTCACCCCTCCACTTT.

This chain links TRBV28 with TRBJ2-7; no clear D. The germline gives CDR1 MDHEN, CDR2 SYDVKM. The V and J ends lost 11 bases and 3 bases respectively, with 14 bases between them. The CDR3 length is 12 residues. The DNA of the CDR3 is TGTGCCTCCGGCCCTACGGGCTACGAGCAGTACTTC. Protein product: CASGPTGYEQYF.

Here the CDR3 DNA reads TGTGCCGCCGGGACCGGGGGGACTGAAGCTTTCTTT. It specifies CAAGTGGTEAFF. The gene calls are TRBV10-3 and TRBJ1-1, with TRBD1 as a possible D gene (5 bases). V gave up 11 bases and J gave up 5 bases, with 15 bases separating them. Per the germline V gene, CDR1 is ENHRY and CDR2 is SYGVKD. This CDR3 spans 12 amino acids.

The genes are TRBV6-1 and TRBJ1-2; D might be TRBD1 (5 bases). The CDR3 is 13 residues long. Trimming stripped 6 bases from V and 5 bases from J, with 13 bases between. The V gene's germline CDR1 is MNHNS and CDR2 SASEGT. This chain's CDR3 is CASSVRQFYGYTF. The CDR3 region has the DNA TGTGCCAGCAGCGTTAGACAGTTTTATGGCTACACCTTC.

The sample holds one count of this clone. The V gene is TRBV5-1, the J gene TRBJ2-7, with 10 bases fitting TRBD1. The CDR3 length is 14 residues. Looked up from germline, CDR1 is SGHRS and CDR2 is YFSETQ. With 2 bases clipped from V and 2 bases from J, the junction kept 1 base outside the gene matches. The CDR3 protein is CASSFGTGAYEQYF. The CDR3 nucleotides read TGCGCCAGCAGCTTCGGGACAGGGGCCTACGAGCAGTACTTC.

The chain employs TRBV2 and TRBJ2-5; D gene uncertain. The better agreement between TRBJ2-7 and the DNA end casts doubt on the J call. This CDR3 is 13 amino acids long. Looked up from germline, CDR1 is SNHLY and CDR2 is FYNNEI. The CDR3 DNA follows: TGTGCCAGCAGTAGCGACCTAAAAGGCGAGCAGTACTTC. Residues: CASSSDLKGEQYF.

V is TRBV2 and J is TRBJ1-3, with a weak D call TRBD1 (6 bases). The CDR3 sequence is 17 residues long. Germline V gene lookup returns CDR1 SNHLY and CDR2 FYNNEI. Trimming stripped 4 bases from V and 0 bases from J, with 16 bases between. The CDR3: CASSAMSGQFSGNTIYF. For the CDR3, the DNA is TGTGCCAGCAGTGCAATGTCAGGACAGTTCTCTGGAAACACCATATATTTT.

This rearrangement joins TRBV6-6 to TRBJ1-6; D gene uncertain. The CDR3 extends over 12 amino acids. In germline, CDR1 is MNHNY, CDR2 SVGAGI (reference sequence). The V end lost 6 bases, the J end lost 10 bases, and 10 bases lay between the germline ends. The DNA for the CDR3 is TGTGCCAGCAGCCCAGGTCTCTCACCCCTCCACTTT. Protein product: CASSPGLSPLHF.